The 32 T cell receptor beta chains listed next were all sequenced from one sample in a study of blood T cell repertoires in COVID-19. The method was immunoSEQ multiplex PCR; TCRdb's version includes in-frame clones alone and lacks a portion of them. The top ten hold about 3% of the sample, which has roughly 250,000 clones, about 70% seen once. Sequencing used peripheral blood. The receptors shown here come from an elderly woman with acute or convalescent COVID-19.

This sequence joins TRBV2 and TRBJ2-3, with a tentative D call TRBD2 (6 bases). The CDR3 runs to 14 residues. Looked up from germline, CDR1 is SNHLY and CDR2 is FYNNEI. The germline V and J ends were trimmed by 5 bases and 0 bases, with 9 bases remaining between them. CDR3: CASSLGTSTDTQYF. CDR3 coding DNA: TGTGCCAGCAGTCTCGGGACTAGCACAGATACGCAGTATTTT.

This clone has just a few counts. The J gene is TRBJ2-2, the V gene TRBV12-5, with 7 bases that match TRBD2. Per germline, CDR1 LGHNT and CDR2 FRNRAP. Losses at the gene ends were 6 bases for V and 4 bases for J; bases not matched to a gene: 5. This CDR3 contains 14 residues. DNA for the CDR3: TGTGCTAGTGGGCCAGCGGGACCCACCGGGGAGCTGTTTTTT. Translation: CASGPAGPTGELFF.

V and J are TRBV3-1 (or the pseudogene TRBV3-2) and TRBJ2-7; D call uncertain. The CDR3 is made up of 15 amino acids. CDR1 is LGHDT, CDR2 YNNKEL, per germline (reference sequence). Between the trimmed V and J ends, which lost 1 base and 1 base, there was a span of 11 bases. The CDR3 here is CASSQAGSRSYEQYF. CDR3 coding DNA: TGTGCCAGCAGCCAAGCCGGGTCTCGGTCCTACGAGCAGTACTTC.

The table lists this clone with a few counts. The chain recombines TRBV7-9 with TRBJ2-7, with 8 bases lining up with TRBD2. Germline V CDR1 and CDR2: SEHNR, FQNEAQ (reference sequence). The CDR3 length is 14 residues. Trimming cost V 5 bases and J 3 bases; bases outside gene matches: 6. The DNA of the CDR3 is TGTGCCAGCAGCAGAGCGGGAGAGGGCTACGAGCAGTACTTC. Amino acid sequence: CASSRAGEGYEQYF.

The genes are TRBV2 and TRBJ2-1; 14 nucleotides line up with TRBD2. Germline CDR1 is SNHLY and CDR2 is FYNNEI. V lost 6 bases to trimming and J lost 9 bases; unmatched junction nucleotides: 10. This CDR3 region has 16 residues. The CDR3 loop is CASRVGTSGSQGEQFF. The CDR3 region has the DNA TGTGCCAGCAGAGTAGGGACTAGCGGGAGCCAAGGTGAGCAGTTCTTC.

This clone was recorded a few times. The chain couples TRBV7-9 to TRBJ2-7; 8 bases match TRBD1. CDR1 SEHNR and CDR2 FQNEAQ come from the germline V gene (reference sequence). This CDR3 is built from 14 residues. V shed 4 bases, J shed 2 bases, and the junction held 4 bases outside the gene matches. This chain's CDR3 is CASSSRTGTYEQYF. In nucleotides, the CDR3 is TGTGCCAGCAGCTCTCGGACAGGGACCTACGAGCAGTACTTC.

This chain links TRBV4-3 with TRBJ1-5, with 12 bases identical to TRBD1. The CDR3 has 16 amino acids. In germline, CDR1 is LGHNA, CDR2 YSLEER. Trimming removed 0 bases from V and 6 bases from J; junction bases left unmatched: 3. The DNA for the CDR3 is TGCGCCAGCAGCCAAGATGGGGGACAGGGGGCTCAGCCCCAGCATTTT. As protein: CASSQDGGQGAQPQHF.

The V gene is TRBV7-8, the J gene TRBJ1-2; D is unclear. Trimming removed 1 base from V and 8 bases from J, with 8 bases in between. From germline, CDR1 is SGHVS and CDR2 FQNEAQ. The CDR3 runs to 12 residues. The CDR3 here is CASSLGAGGYTF. The CDR3 DNA sequence: TGTGCCAGCAGCTTAGGCGCAGGAGGCTACACCTTC.

Only a few counts were recorded for this clone. The rearrangement uses TRBV5-8 and TRBJ1-3, with D tentatively TRBD1 (5 bases). Germline V gene sequence: CDR1 SGHTS, CDR2 YDEGEE. V was trimmed by 1 base and J by 4 bases, leaving 12 bases between them. The CDR3 loop spans 15 amino acids. CDR3 bases: TGTGCCAGCAGCTTGCTGGTCCCAGGGGGAAACACCATATATTTT. Its translation is CASSLLVPGGNTIYF.

V and J are TRBV6-2 or TRBV6-3 and TRBJ1-1; no definite D call. Germline assignment: CDR1 MNHEY and CDR2 SVGEGT. The CDR3 is 12 residues long. Between the trimmed V and J ends, which lost 4 bases and 7 bases, there was a span of 10 bases. The CDR3 DNA reads TGTGCCAGCAGTTCGGGTCTTATTGAAGCTTTCTTT. This gives the protein CASSSGLIEAFF.

Worth noting for this clone: This CDR3 is also generated by other DNA sequences in the sample. The chain has TRBV27 and TRBJ2-6, with TRBD2 matching over 7 bases. The CDR3 covers 15 residues. Germline CDR1 reads MNHEY; CDR2 reads SMNVEV (reference sequence). Trimming took 6 bases from V and 2 from J; bases not matched to a gene: 4. The CDR3 DNA reads TGTGCCAGCAGCCCTGGGGGGGCTGGGGCCAACGTCCTGACTTTC. This encodes CASSPGGAGANVLTF.

The rearrangement joins TRBV6-5 to TRBJ1-2; 7 bases map to TRBD1. This CDR3 contains 15 residues. Germline V lookup: CDR1 MNHEY, CDR2 SVGAGI. V was clipped by 5 bases and J by 11 bases; unmatched bases: 17. The CDR3 DNA sequence: TGTGCCAGCAGTCTATCGACAGGGAAGGGGCATAAGTACACCTTC. It yields the protein CASSLSTGKGHKYTF.

About this clone itself: The sample contains more than one DNA sequence encoding this CDR3. The chain uses TRBV29-1 and TRBJ2-5, with TRBD2 identical over 12 bases. Trimming took 7 bases from V and 5 from J; bases not matched to a gene: 5. This CDR3 contains 13 residues. Germline values: CDR1 SQVTM, CDR2 ANQGSEA. The CDR3 DNA follows: TGCAGCGCTGGACTAGCGGGGAAGGAGACCCAGTACTTC. Protein product: CSAGLAGKETQYF.

The chain joins TRBV12-5 to TRBJ1-1; D is uncertain. The CDR3 has 15 residues. CDR1 and CDR2 from the germline V gene are LGHNT and FRNRAP. V was pared by 1 base and J by 5 bases, with 14 bases between. The CDR3 bases are TGTGCTAGTGGTTTGGGAGCGGGAGTAGGGACTGAAGCTTTCTTT. This codes for CASGLGAGVGTEAFF.

The rearrangement uses TRBV7-2 and TRBJ2-5; 9 bases align to TRBD2. V dropped 5 bases and J dropped 2; count of bases not matched to a gene: 9. The germline V gene has CDR1 SGHTA and CDR2 FQGNSA. This CDR3 region has 16 residues. The CDR3 DNA reads as TGTGCCAGCAGCCTAGGTTGGGCGGGGGGGCAAGAGACCCAGTACTTC. Translation gives CASSLGWAGGQETQYF.

The J gene is TRBJ1-2, the V gene TRBV6-1, with 7 nucleotides matching TRBD1. Germline V gene sequence: CDR1 MNHNS, CDR2 SASEGT. This CDR3 region has 16 residues. Trimming at V came to 3 bases and at J to 4 bases, leaving 11 bases not matched to a gene. CDR3: CASSDVAGGGGYGYTF. In DNA, the CDR3 is TGTGCCAGCAGTGATGTGGCAGGGGGTGGCGGCTATGGCTACACCTTC.

The chain carries TRBV3-1 (or the pseudogene TRBV3-2) and TRBJ2-5; 14 bases are shared with TRBD2. J lost 5 bases, V lost 6 bases, and 8 bases had no gene match. The CDR3 length is 16 residues. Looked up from germline, CDR1 is LGHDT and CDR2 is YNNKEL (reference sequence). The CDR3 bases are TGTGCCAGCAGAGAAGGGACTAGCGGGAGAGGTGAGACCCAGTACTTC. This sequence encodes CASREGTSGRGETQYF.

This clone was seen just once. The CDR3 DNA is TGTGCCAGCAGCTTGGCTAGCGGGAGTGTTCGGGGAGAGACCCAGTACTTC. Residues: CASSLASGSVRGETQYF. The chain carries TRBV5-4 and TRBJ2-5; 10 bases are a match to TRBD2. This CDR3 spans 17 amino acids. The V and J ends lost 0 bases and 4 bases, in that order; junction bases with no gene match: 9. Germline lookup yields CDR1 SGHNT and CDR2 YYREEE (reference sequence).

This clone was observed once. This sequence joins TRBV3-1 (or the pseudogene TRBV3-2) and TRBJ2-1, with a possible D match to TRBD1 (6 bases). The germline V gene has CDR1 LGHDT and CDR2 YNNKEL (reference sequence). The CDR3 runs 16 residues. Trimming left V 4 bases short and J 2 bases short, with 15 bases between. In DNA form, the CDR3 reads TGTGCCAGCAGCCGATTCCGGGACACAACCTACAATGAGCAGTTCTTC. Translating it yields CASSRFRDTTYNEQFF.

In this sample, this clone turned up a few times. The rearrangement uses TRBV4-1 and TRBJ2-3; tentative D call: TRBD2 (5 bases). Germline CDR1 MGHRA, CDR2 YSYEKL. The CDR3 is 12 amino acids. Between the trimmed V and J ends, which lost 1 base and 6 bases, there was a span of 5 bases. CDR3 sequence (DNA): TGCGCCAGCAGCCAAGGAGGGGATACGCAGTATTTT. This encodes CASSQGGDTQYF.

The CDR3 sequence is CATREGQGDQPQHF. The DNA for the CDR3 is TGTGCCACCAGGGAGGGACAGGGAGATCAGCCCCAGCATTTT. V gene TRBV24-1 combines with J gene TRBJ1-5, with TRBD1 matching 9 bases. The length of the CDR3 is 14 residues. Trimming cost V 7 bases and J 5 bases; bases outside gene matches: 5. In germline, CDR1 is KGHDR, CDR2 SFDVKD.

The rearrangement joins TRBV2 to TRBJ1-1; D gene ambiguous. Trimming stripped 8 bases from V and 1 base from J, with 8 bases between. CDR1 is SNHLY and CDR2 is FYNNEI in the germline V gene. The CDR3 spans 12 residues. CDR3 bases: TGTGCCAGCCAGACACCGAACACTGAAGCTTTCTTT. It specifies CASQTPNTEAFF.

Turning to this clone: Other nucleotide sequences in the sample specify the same CDR3. CDR3 sequence (DNA): TGCGCCAGCAGCTCGACAGGGGGCAGTTATGGCTACACCTTC. It is translated as CASSSTGGSYGYTF. V and J are TRBV5-1 and TRBJ1-2; TRBD1 matches at 10 bases. The CDR3 is 14 residues long. Trimming removed 3 bases from V and 5 bases from J; junction bases left unmatched: 4. The germline V gene encodes CDR1 SGHRS and CDR2 YFSETQ. Drawing the rest from reference TRBV5-1 and TRBJ1-2, the complete variable domain is KAGVTQTPRYLIKTRGQQVTLSCSPISGHRSVSWYQQTPGQGLQFLFEYFSETQRNKGNFPGRFSGRQFSNSRSEMNVSTLELGDSALYLCASSSTGGSYGYTFGSGTRLTVV.

This clone occurred once. The chain joins TRBV19 to TRBJ2-2, with TRBD2 as a possible D gene (5 bases). Germline V gene data show CDR1 as LNHDA and CDR2 as SQIVND (reference sequence). The CDR3 spans 12 residues. Trimming pared 9 bases from V and 7 bases from J, leaving 12 bases between. CDR3 sequence: CASHPRGGELFF. The CDR3 DNA is TGTGCCAGCCACCCCCGGGGCGGGGAGCTGTTTTTT.

This clone has only a few counts. This CDR3 reads CASSEGTGALTISPLHF. CDR3 sequence (DNA): TGTGCCAGCAGTGAAGGGACAGGGGCATTAACTATTTCACCCCTCCACTTT. This chain links TRBV2 with TRBJ1-6; 9 bases match TRBD1. With 1 base clipped from V and 9 bases from J, the junction kept 10 bases outside the gene matches. Germline V gene data show CDR1 as SNHLY and CDR2 as FYNNEI. The CDR3 totals 17 residues. Together with reference TRBV2 and TRBJ1-6, the CDR3 gives the full variable domain: EPEVTQTPSHQVTQMGQEVILRCVPISNHLYFYWYRQILGQKVEFLVSFYNNEISEKSEIFDDQFSVERPDGSNFTLKIRSTKLEDSAMYFCASSEGTGALTISPLHFGNGTRLTVT.

The chain employs TRBV18 and TRBJ1-1, with D uncertain. The CDR3 length is 13 residues. Between the trimmed V and J ends, which lost 3 bases and 10 bases, there was a span of 15 bases. CDR1 and CDR2 from the germline V gene are KGHSH and LQKENI. The CDR3 DNA is TGTGCCAGCTCACCTGAACGGGGTTCGGGAGCTTTCTTT. This translates into CASSPERGSGAFF. The full variable domain, completed using reference TRBV18 and TRBJ1-1, is NAGVMQNPRHLVRRRGQEARLRCSPMKGHSHVYWYRQLPEEGLKFMVYLQKENIIDESGMPKERFSAEFPKEGPSILRIQQVVRGDSAAYFCASSPERGSGAFFGQGTRLTVV.

The chain is built from TRBV7-7 and TRBJ1-2, with 7 bases identical to TRBD1. This CDR3 comprises 14 residues. Trimming at V came to 7 bases and at J to 5 bases, leaving 10 bases not matched to a gene. Germline V lookup: CDR1 SSHAT, CDR2 FNYEAQ (reference sequence). CDR3 region: CASNATGTNYGYTF. The CDR3 DNA is TGTGCCAGCAACGCGACAGGGACCAATTATGGCTACACCTTC.

J is TRBJ2-6 and V is TRBV5-1; D perhaps matches TRBD1 (6 bases). This CDR3 is 19 amino acids long. Trimming pared 0 bases from V and 4 bases from J, leaving 20 bases between. Germline CDR1 is SGHRS and CDR2 is YFSETQ. The chain's CDR3 is CASSLATGAVLSGANVLTF. The CDR3 DNA is TGCGCCAGCAGCTTGGCGACAGGTGCTGTACTCTCCGGGGCCAACGTCCTGACTTTC.

J is TRBJ2-3 and V is TRBV5-3; 11 nucleotides align to TRBD2. Being an ORF, TRBV5-3 has a function that is uncertain. V lost 2 bases and J lost 6; bases outside the gene matches: 5. This CDR3 is 15 amino acids long. The DNA of the CDR3 is TGTGCCAGAAGCTTTGCGACTAGCGGGACCGATACGCAGTATTTT. Translated: CARSFATSGTDTQYF.

This clone showed up just a few times. The genes are TRBV27 and TRBJ2-7; TRBD1 might be the D (5 bases). The CDR3 length is 14 residues. Germline-derived CDR1 and CDR2 are MNHEY and SMNVEV (reference sequence). Trimming removed 2 bases at V and 4 bases at J, with 12 bases between. The CDR3 DNA reads TGTGCCAGCAGTTTAATTGGGGCTAAATACGAGCAGTACTTC. Translation gives CASSLIGAKYEQYF.

The chain joins TRBV5-5 to TRBJ2-7; D remains unclear. This CDR3 has 13 residues. Germline CDR1 is SGHKS and CDR2 is YYEKEE (reference sequence). V was cut by 4 bases and J by 3 bases, with 11 bases left in between. CDR3 region: CASSPSPSYEQYF. The CDR3 coding sequence is TGTGCCAGCAGCCCGAGCCCTAGCTACGAGCAGTACTTC.

Concerning this clone itself: Other nucleotide sequences from this sample produce the same CDR3. The V gene is TRBV4-1, the J gene TRBJ1-4; 7 nucleotides align to TRBD1. Per germline, CDR1 MGHRA and CDR2 YSYEKL. The CDR3 has 14 amino acids. J gave up 3 bases and V 4 bases, and 2 bases lay outside the gene matches. CDR3 in DNA: TGCGCCAGCAGCCGGGGACAGTCTAATGAAAAACTGTTTTTT. Protein product: CASSRGQSNEKLFF.